This T cell receptor (beta chain) was obtained from a study of T-cell memory formation after mild COVID-19. About the study: Largely, the TCR clusters proved donor specific.

V lost 5 bases, J lost 7 bases, and 18 bases lay in between. Germline-derived CDR1 and CDR2 are DFQATT and SNEGSKA (reference sequence). This CDR3 has 14 residues. TCRdb re-called the 5' RACE reads with MiXCR, one entry per CDR3 protein. The sample has about 240,000 distinct CDR3 sequences; 8.5% to 9.5% are singletons. The V gene is TRBV20-1, the J gene TRBJ2-1; maybe TRBD2 (6 bases). The TCR comes from a man aged 18 to 29 who had mild COVID-19 (a few samples of this study predate the infection). Cell type and time point are not known. Sequenced material: PBMCs or a T cell subset sorted from them (not recorded which). Here the CDR3 reads CSADSGTLRNEQFF. The CDR3 DNA reads as TGCAGTGCTGATTCCGGGACTCTAAGGAATGAGCAGTTCTTC.